The clone carrying this T cell receptor beta chain was recorded at least ten times. Its antigen is as yet unknown. CDR3 regions were amplified by Arm-PCR using iRepertoire HTBI primers to build TCR beta libraries. Via MiXCR, TCRdb re-called the multiplex PCR reads, giving one row per CDR3 protein. The table has more than 350,000 distinct CDR3 sequences, around 20% seen once. This entry belongs to a study of regulatory T cells in long-lasting Graves disease. Time point in this sample: persistent/refractory GD, antithyroid drugs over 5 years with positive TRAb. PBMC RNA was the source of the TCR library. General study results and limits: Under persistent disease, TRBV28, TRBJ1-2 and TRBJ2-5 were used preferentially. Persistent patients shared 2,741 public clonotypes among themselves. Newly diagnosed patients shared fewer, at some 900.

The V end lost 2 bases, the J end lost 1 base, and 5 bases lay between the germline ends. This CDR3 has 14 amino acids. Germline CDR1 and CDR2: MDHEN and SYDVKM. The starting material was peripheral blood mononuclear cells (PBMCs), obtained when the disease was refractory, from a patient treated with antithyroid drugs. The receptor's source is a female donor with Graves disease. V and J are TRBV28 and TRBJ2-2; D gene ambiguous. CDR3 nucleotide sequence: TGTGCCAGCAGTTTAGCGCTGAACACCGGGGAGCTGTTTTTT. This translates into CASSLALNTGELFF.